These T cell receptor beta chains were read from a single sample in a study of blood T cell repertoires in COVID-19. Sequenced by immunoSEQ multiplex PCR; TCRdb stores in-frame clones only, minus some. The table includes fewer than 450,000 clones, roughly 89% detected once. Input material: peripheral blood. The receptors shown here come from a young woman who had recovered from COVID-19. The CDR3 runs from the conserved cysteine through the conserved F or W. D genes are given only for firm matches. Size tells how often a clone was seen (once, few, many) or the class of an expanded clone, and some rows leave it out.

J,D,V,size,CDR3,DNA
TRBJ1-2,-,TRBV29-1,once,CSATENYGYTF,TGCAGCGCCACAGAGAACTATGGCTACACCTTC
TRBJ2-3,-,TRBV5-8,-,CASSLRGPPDTQYF,TGTGCCAGCAGCTTGAGGGGCCCCCCAGATACGCAGTATTTT
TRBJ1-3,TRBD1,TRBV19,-,CASSLGQGLNTIYF,TGTGCCAGTAGTCTCGGACAGGGTTTAAACACCATATATTTT
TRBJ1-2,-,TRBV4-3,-,CASSQDYTDRYGYTF,TGCGCCAGCAGCCAAGATTATACAGACCGCTATGGCTACACCTTC
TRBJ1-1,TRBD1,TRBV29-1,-,CSADRVNTEAFF,TGCAGCGCTGACAGGGTGAACACTGAAGCTTTCTTT
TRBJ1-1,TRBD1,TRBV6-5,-,CASSYRQGLNTEAFF,TGTGCCAGCAGTTACCGACAGGGATTGAACACTGAAGCTTTCTTT
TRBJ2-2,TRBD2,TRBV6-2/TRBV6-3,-,CASSDLTSGRSGELFF,TGTGCCAGCAGTGACCTGACTAGCGGGAGGTCCGGGGAGCTGTTTTTT
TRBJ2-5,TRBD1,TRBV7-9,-,CASREGQGPQETQYF,TGTGCCAGCAGGGAGGGACAGGGGCCACAAGAGACCCAGTACTTC
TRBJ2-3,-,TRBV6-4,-,CASSDSPRGETDTQYF,TGTGCCAGCAGTGACTCCCCCCGCGGGGAGACAGATACGCAGTATTTT
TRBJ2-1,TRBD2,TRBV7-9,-,CASSFVGTSKVPKQFF,TGTGCCAGCAGCTTCGTAGGGACTAGTAAGGTCCCCAAGCAGTTCTTC
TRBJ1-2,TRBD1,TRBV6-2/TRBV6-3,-,CASTYRGSGYTF,TGTGCCAGCACTTACAGGGGAAGTGGCTACACCTTC
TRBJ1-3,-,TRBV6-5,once,CASRRGEGNTIYF,TGTGCCAGCAGGCGGGGCGAGGGAAACACCATATATTTT
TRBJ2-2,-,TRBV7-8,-,CASSSDLATANTGELFF,TGTGCCAGCAGCTCAGATTTAGCGACCGCGAACACCGGGGAGCTGTTTTTT
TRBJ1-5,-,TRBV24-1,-,CATSDSGSQPQHF,TGTGCCACCAGTGATTCGGGTAGTCAGCCCCAGCATTTT
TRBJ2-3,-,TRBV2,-,CATLREGGTDTQYF,TGTGCCACCCTTCGTGAAGGAGGCACAGATACGCAGTATTTT
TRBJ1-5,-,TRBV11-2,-,CASSFSGPGQPQHF,TGTGCCAGCAGCTTCTCTGGACCAGGGCAGCCCCAGCATTTT
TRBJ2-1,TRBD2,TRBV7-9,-,CASSSSGTSGRHEQFF,TGTGCCAGCAGCAGTTCTGGGACTAGCGGGAGACATGAGCAGTTCTTC
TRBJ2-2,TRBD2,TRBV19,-,CASSRRLAGGSTGELFF,TGTGCCAGTAGCAGGAGGTTAGCGGGAGGGAGCACCGGGGAGCTGTTTTTT
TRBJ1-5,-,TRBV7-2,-,CASSLGPPTPGSNQPQHF,TGTGCCAGCAGCTTAGGGCCCCCCACGCCCGGGAGCAATCAGCCCCAGCATTTT
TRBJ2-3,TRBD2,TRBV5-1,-,CASSFTGTSGTDTQYF,TGCGCCAGCAGTTTCACCGGGACTAGCGGCACAGATACGCAGTATTTT
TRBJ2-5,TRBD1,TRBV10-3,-,CAIGQGSETQYF,TGTGCCATCGGACAGGGATCAGAGACCCAGTACTTC
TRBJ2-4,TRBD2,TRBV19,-,CASSMGGRGIQYF,TGTGCCAGTAGTATGGGCGGGAGGGGCATTCAGTACTTC
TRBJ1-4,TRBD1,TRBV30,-,CAWSITGVEKLFF,TGTGCCTGGAGTATAACAGGGGTTGAAAAACTGTTTTTT
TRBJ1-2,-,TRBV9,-,CASSGSPTNYGYTF,TGTGCCAGCAGCGGATCACCTACTAACTATGGCTACACCTTC
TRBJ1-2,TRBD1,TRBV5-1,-,CASSLSTGLVYGYTF,TGCGCCAGCAGCTTGTCGACAGGGTTAGTCTATGGCTACACCTTC
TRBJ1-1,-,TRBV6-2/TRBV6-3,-,CASSYSLGQSWTEAFF,TGTGCCAGCAGTTACTCCCTTGGACAGTCTTGGACTGAAGCTTTCTTT
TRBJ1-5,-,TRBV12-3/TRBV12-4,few,CASSSGGQQPQHF,TGTGCCAGCAGTTCCGGAGGTCAACAGCCCCAGCATTTT
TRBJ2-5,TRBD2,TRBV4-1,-,CASSYGLAPGETQYF,TGCGCCAGCAGCTACGGACTAGCGCCAGGGGAGACCCAGTACTTC
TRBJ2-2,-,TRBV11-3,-,CASSPRLGAGELFF,TGTGCCAGCAGCCCGCGACTAGGGGCCGGGGAGCTGTTTTTT
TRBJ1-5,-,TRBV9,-,CASSGTSGIQPQHF,TGTGCCAGCAGCGGTACCTCAGGTATTCAGCCCCAGCATTTT
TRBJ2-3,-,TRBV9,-,CASSGGERRTDTQYF,TGTGCCAGCAGCGGGGGGGAGAGGCGCACAGATACGCAGTATTTT
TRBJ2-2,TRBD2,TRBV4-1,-,CASSQLTRTSFNTGELFF,TGCGCCAGCAGCCAACTTACCCGGACTAGCTTCAACACCGGGGAGCTGTTTTTT
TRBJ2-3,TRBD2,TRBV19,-,CASSIGTGTSGTDTQYF,TGTGCCAGTAGTATAGGGACCGGGACTAGCGGCACAGATACGCAGTATTTT
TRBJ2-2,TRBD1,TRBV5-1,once,CASVGQGLAGELFF,TGCGCCAGCGTCGGACAGGGTCTGGCCGGGGAGCTGTTTTTT
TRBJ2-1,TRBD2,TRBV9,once,CASSVAASGYNEQFF,TGTGCCAGCAGCGTAGCGGCTAGCGGATACAATGAGCAGTTCTTC
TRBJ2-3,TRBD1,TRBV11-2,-,CASSLDPGQGHDTQYF,TGTGCCAGCAGCTTAGACCCGGGACAGGGTCACGATACGCAGTATTTT
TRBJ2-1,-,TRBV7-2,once,CASSPRRSRVNEQFF,TGTGCCAGCAGCCCCCGCCGGTCCCGGGTCAATGAGCAGTTCTTC
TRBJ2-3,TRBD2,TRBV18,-,CASSPLGSGAPDTQYF,TGTGCCAGCTCACCACTAGGTAGCGGGGCCCCAGATACGCAGTATTTT
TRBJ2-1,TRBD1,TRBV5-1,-,CARSRDRGPDEQFF,TGCGCCAGGTCACGGGACAGGGGGCCCGATGAGCAGTTCTTC
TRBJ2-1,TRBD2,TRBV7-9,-,CASSLLAVRAYNEQFF,TGTGCCAGCAGCCTCCTAGCGGTGCGAGCCTACAATGAGCAGTTCTTC
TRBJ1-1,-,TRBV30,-,CAWQKGRDTEAFF,TGTGCCTGGCAAAAGGGGAGGGACACTGAAGCTTTCTTT
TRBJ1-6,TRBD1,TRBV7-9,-,CASSGAGTVSSYNSPLHF,TGTGCCAGCAGCGGGGCCGGGACAGTGAGCTCCTATAATTCACCCCTCCACTTT
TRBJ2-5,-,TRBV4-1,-,CASSQDAGTVETQYF,TGCGCCAGCAGCCAAGATGCGGGGACAGTAGAGACCCAGTACTTC
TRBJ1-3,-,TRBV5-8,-,CASSPLGSYSGNTIYF,TGTGCCAGCAGCCCCCTCGGGTCGTACTCTGGAAACACCATATATTTT
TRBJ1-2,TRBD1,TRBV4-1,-,CASSRLPGQNYGYTF,TGCGCCAGCAGCCGCTTACCGGGACAGAACTATGGCTACACCTTC
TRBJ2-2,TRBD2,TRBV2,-,CASSASSGNTGELFF,TGTGCCAGCAGTGCCTCTAGCGGGAACACCGGGGAGCTGTTTTTT